A selection of T cell receptor beta chains follows, all from one sample in a study of blood T cells in healthy people across ages. In TCRdb, the 5' RACE reads were re-called with MiXCR into one record per CDR3 protein. This table has under 950,000 distinct CDR3 sequences, 20% to 25% appearing once. The material sequenced was blood. Source of these receptors: a man between 65 and 80 years old in good health. CDR3s include the opening cysteine and the closing phenylalanine or tryptophan. D genes are given only for firm matches. Clone size is not always given. Where it is, it says once, few, many or a class for expanded clones.

TRBJ1-1 | . | TRBV27 | few | TGTGCCAGCAGTTTGGACACTAAGATGAACACTGAAGCTTTCTTT | CASSLDTKMNTEAFF
TRBJ2-6 | . | TRBV5-1 | many | TGTGCCAGCAGCTTAGGCTCTGGGGCCAACGTCCTGACTTTC | CASSLGSGANVLTF
TRBJ2-1 | TRBD2 | TRBV24-1 | few | TGTGCCACCAGTGATTCCCCGACTAGTAGCGGGAGGAAGGATGAGCAGTTCTTC | CATSDSPTSSGRKDEQFF
TRBJ2-1 | TRBD2 | TRBV18 | . | TGTGCCAGCTCACCGCTAGCTAGCGGGAGTTACAATGAGCAGTTCTTC | CASSPLASGSYNEQFF
TRBJ2-5 | . | TRBV5-1 | few | TGCGCCAGCAGCTTGGTTGGAGCCGGAGAGACCCAGTACTTC | CASSLVGAGETQYF
TRBJ1-2 | . | TRBV20-1 | few | TGCAGTGCTAGAGATCTGATACTACCGGATGGCTACACCTTC | CSARDLILPDGYTF
TRBJ2-6 | . | TRBV6-6 | many | TGTGCCAGCAGTCCCGGGGACGGTGAACTGGCCAACGTCCTGACTTTC | CASSPGDGELANVLTF
TRBJ2-3 | . | TRBV3-1 | . | TGTGCCAGCAGCCAAGTTTTAGGGGATACGCAGTATTTT | CASSQVLGDTQYF
TRBJ2-7 | . | TRBV12-3/TRBV12-4 | few | TGTGCCAGCACTCCGCAGCTGGTGGGGTACGAGCAGTACTTC | CASTPQLVGYEQYF
TRBJ1-3 | . | TRBV3-1 | few | TGTGGCAGCAGCCAGCGGGGAAACACCATATATTTT | CGSSQRGNTIYF
TRBJ1-2 | . | TRBV3-1 | . | TGTGCCAGCAGCCAAGACGTGGGAGGCAGGGGCTACACCTTC | CASSQDVGGRGYTF
TRBJ1-2 | . | TRBV5-5 | few | TGTGCCAGCAGCTTGGCGATCGGGACACCGAACTATGGCTACACCTTC | CASSLAIGTPNYGYTF
TRBJ2-5 | . | TRBV24-1 | few | TGTGCCACCAGTGGGATGGGAAAAGAGACCCAGTACTTC | CATSGMGKETQYF
TRBJ2-1 | . | TRBV24-1 | many | TGTGCCACCGCGACTGAGGGCAATGAGCAGTTCTTC | CATATEGNEQFF
TRBJ2-1 | TRBD1 | TRBV7-2 | . | TGTGCCAGCAGCCGCCGGGACAGGGGCAGGATAAATGAGCAGTTCTTC | CASSRRDRGRINEQFF
TRBJ2-3 | . | TRBV6-5 | few | TGTGCCAGCAGTTACTCGATTGGGGCTAGAGCAGATACGCAGTATTTT | CASSYSIGARADTQYF
TRBJ1-2 | TRBD1 | TRBV7-2 | many | TGTGCCAGCAGCGTGACAGGGAGCTATGGCTACACCTTC | CASSVTGSYGYTF
TRBJ2-6 | . | TRBV29-1 | few | TGCAGCGGGGCTGGTCCTGGGACCAACGTCCTGACTTTC | CSGAGPGTNVLTF
TRBJ2-3 | . | TRBV12-3/TRBV12-4 | . | TGTGCCAGCAGTCCAGCCATCATATCTAGAGGGGTTCCAGATACGCAGTATTTT | CASSPAIISRGVPDTQYF
TRBJ1-2 | . | TRBV10-1 | few | TGCGCCAGCAGTGACTCCAGGTTCTATGGCTACACCTTC | CASSDSRFYGYTF
TRBJ2-7 | TRBD1 | TRBV12-3/TRBV12-4 | few | TGTGCCAGCAGTTTGATTAGAGGGACAGGGGCCACCTACGAGCAGTACTTC | CASSLIRGTGATYEQYF
TRBJ1-5 | . | TRBV27 | many | TGTGCCAGCAGTGCCCGGCGGGGCGAAAATCAGCCCCAGCATTTT | CASSARRGENQPQHF
TRBJ2-3 | . | TRBV29-1 | . | TGCAGCGTTGAAGATCTGACAGCGTTCGCGCAGTATTTT | CSVEDLTAFAQYF
TRBJ1-1 | . | TRBV29-1 | few | TGCAGCGCTCTACCTTGGCAGGGCGGGGAAGCTTTCTTT | CSALPWQGGEAFF
TRBJ2-1 | TRBD2 | TRBV15 | . | TGTGCCACCAGCCCGGGACTAGCGGGAACCAATGAGCAGTTCTTC | CATSPGLAGTNEQFF
TRBJ2-5 | TRBD2 | TRBV12-3/TRBV12-4 | few | TGTGCCACCACGGAACTAGCGGGAGAGTATGAGACCCAGTACTTC | CATTELAGEYETQYF
TRBJ1-1 | . | TRBV20-1 | . | TGCAGTGCTATAAGGGGCGGGGGGAACACTGAAGCTTTCTTT | CSAIRGGGNTEAFF
TRBJ2-3 | . | TRBV5-1 | few | TGCGCCAGCAGCTTGGTGGGCTTTTACACAGATACGCAGTATTTT | CASSLVGFYTDTQYF
TRBJ2-7 | . | TRBV5-6 | . | TGTGCCAGCAGCTCCAGGAGCCGGGTTGCCTACGAGCAGTACTTC | CASSSRSRVAYEQYF
TRBJ1-4 | . | TRBV6-1 | . | TGTGCCAGCAGTGAAAGTGTGTGGCCTGAAAAACTGTTTTTT | CASSESVWPEKLFF
TRBJ1-2 | . | TRBV4-3 | few | TGCGCCAGCAGCCGGGGGATCTATGGGGGAGAGAATGGCTACACCTTC | CASSRGIYGGENGYTF
TRBJ2-3 | TRBD2 | TRBV7-9 | few | TGTGCCAGCAGCTTAGGGACTAGCGGAAGAGGAGATACGCAGTATTTT | CASSLGTSGRGDTQYF
TRBJ2-5 | . | TRBV18 | few | TGTGCCAGCTCACCAGTGCGGAGAATCCAAGAGACCCAGTACTTC | CASSPVRRIQETQYF
TRBJ2-7 | . | TRBV20-1 | . | TGCAGTGCGGGTTCGACCTACGAGCAGTACTTC | CSAGSTYEQYF
TRBJ2-7 | . | TRBV7-8 | few | TGTGCCAGCAGCTTAGTACCTTTGGACGAGCAGTACTTC | CASSLVPLDEQYF
TRBJ2-1 | TRBD2 | TRBV2 | few | TGTGCCAGCAGTGGTTATACTAGCGGGGGGGCTGGGTATGAGCAGTTCTTC | CASSGYTSGGAGYEQFF
TRBJ1-2 | . | TRBV10-3 | . | TGTGCCATCAGTGAGTCCGGGGGACACGGCTACACCTTC | CAISESGGHGYTF
TRBJ1-1 | . | TRBV13 | few | TGTGCCAGCAGATCTGGACAGCATGAAGCTTTCTTT | CASRSGQHEAFF
TRBJ2-3 | . | TRBV7-2 | few | TGTGCCAGCAGCATCGACACTGTTAGCACAGATACGCAGTATTTT | CASSIDTVSTDTQYF
TRBJ2-5 | . | TRBV3-1 | . | TGTGCCGCGGCCCTCGGGAACAGGGACTTTGGAGAGACCCAGTACTTC | CAAALGNRDFGETQYF